This TCR beta chain came from a study of control samples from healthy donors and cancer patients. TCRdb's copy holds only in-frame clones and misses some; the assay was immunoSEQ multiplex PCR. The sample carries about 59,000 clones, about 92% recorded once. The CDR3 consists of 13 residues. From germline, CDR1 is SEHNR and CDR2 FQNEAQ (reference sequence). V was trimmed by 1 base and J by 5 bases, leaving 8 bases between them. The chain combines TRBV7-9 with TRBJ1-2; D not resolved. The material sequenced was PBMCs. The clonotype comes from a man aged 35-49 years with colorectal cancer. DNA of the CDR3: TGTGCCAGCAGCTTAGACGTCAGTTATGGCTACACCTTC. Translated: CASSLDVSYGYTF.